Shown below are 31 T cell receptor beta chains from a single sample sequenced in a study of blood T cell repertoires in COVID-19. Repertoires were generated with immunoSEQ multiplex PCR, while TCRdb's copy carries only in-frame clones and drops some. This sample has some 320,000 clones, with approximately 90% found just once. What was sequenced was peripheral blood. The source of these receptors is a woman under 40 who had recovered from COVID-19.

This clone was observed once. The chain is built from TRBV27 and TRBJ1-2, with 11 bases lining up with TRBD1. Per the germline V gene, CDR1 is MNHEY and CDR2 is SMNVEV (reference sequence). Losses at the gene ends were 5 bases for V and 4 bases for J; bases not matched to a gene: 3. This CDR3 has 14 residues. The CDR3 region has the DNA TGTGCCAGCAGTGAGGGACAGGGGGGCTATGGCTACACCTTC. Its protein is CASSEGQGGYGYTF.

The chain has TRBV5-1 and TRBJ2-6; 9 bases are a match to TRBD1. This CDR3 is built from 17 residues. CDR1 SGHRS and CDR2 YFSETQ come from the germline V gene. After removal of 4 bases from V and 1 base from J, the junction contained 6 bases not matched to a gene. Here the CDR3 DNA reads TGCGCCAGCAGCCCCCGGGACAGGGTGTCTGGGGCCAACGTCCTGACTTTC. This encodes CASSPRDRVSGANVLTF.

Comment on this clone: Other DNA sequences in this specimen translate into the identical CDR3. The CDR3 DNA follows: TGCGCCAGCAGCTTGGGGGGCAGGAACACTGAAGCTTTCTTT. This codes for CASSLGGRNTEAFF. The chain combines TRBV5-1 with TRBJ1-1; D may be TRBD1 (5 bases). CDR3 length: 14 residues. From germline, CDR1 is SGHRS and CDR2 YFSETQ. V dropped 0 bases and J dropped 1 base, with 7 bases sitting between them.

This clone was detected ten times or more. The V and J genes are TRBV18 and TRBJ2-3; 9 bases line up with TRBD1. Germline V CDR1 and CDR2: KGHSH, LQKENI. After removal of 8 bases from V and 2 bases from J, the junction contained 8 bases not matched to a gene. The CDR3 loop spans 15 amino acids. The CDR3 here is CASTNRGQNTDTQYF. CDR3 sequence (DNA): TGTGCCAGCACGAACAGGGGGCAAAACACAGATACGCAGTATTTT.

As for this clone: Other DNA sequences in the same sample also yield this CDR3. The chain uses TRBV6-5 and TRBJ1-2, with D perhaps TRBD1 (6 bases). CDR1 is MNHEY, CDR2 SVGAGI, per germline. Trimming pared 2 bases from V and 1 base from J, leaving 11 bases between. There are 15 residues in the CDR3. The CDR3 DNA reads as TGTGCCAGCAGTTACGGCGACAGGCTTAACTATGGCTACACCTTC. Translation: CASSYGDRLNYGYTF.

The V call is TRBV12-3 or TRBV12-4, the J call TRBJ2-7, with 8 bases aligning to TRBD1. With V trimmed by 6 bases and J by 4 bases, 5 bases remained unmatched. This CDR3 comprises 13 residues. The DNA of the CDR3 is TGTGCCAGCAGGGACAGGGCTCGTTACGAGCAGTACTTC. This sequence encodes CASRDRARYEQYF.

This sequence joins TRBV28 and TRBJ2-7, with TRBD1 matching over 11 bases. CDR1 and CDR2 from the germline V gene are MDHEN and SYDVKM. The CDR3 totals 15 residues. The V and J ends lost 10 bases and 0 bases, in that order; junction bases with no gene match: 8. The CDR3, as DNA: TGTGCCACCATGGGGGGGACAGGGGGCTCCTACGAGCAGTACTTC. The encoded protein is CATMGGTGGSYEQYF.

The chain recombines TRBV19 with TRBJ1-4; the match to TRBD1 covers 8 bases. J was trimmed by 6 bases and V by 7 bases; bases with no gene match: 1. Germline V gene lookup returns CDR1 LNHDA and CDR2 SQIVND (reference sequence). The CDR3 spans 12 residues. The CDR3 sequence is CASMTGDEKLFF. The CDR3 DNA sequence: TGTGCCAGTATGACAGGGGATGAAAAACTGTTTTTT.

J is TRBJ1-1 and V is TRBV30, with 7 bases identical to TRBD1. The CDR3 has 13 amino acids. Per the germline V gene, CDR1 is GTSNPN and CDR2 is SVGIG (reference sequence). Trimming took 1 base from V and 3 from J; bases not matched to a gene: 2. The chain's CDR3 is CAWSETGDTEAFF. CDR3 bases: TGTGCCTGGAGTGAAACAGGGGACACTGAAGCTTTCTTT.

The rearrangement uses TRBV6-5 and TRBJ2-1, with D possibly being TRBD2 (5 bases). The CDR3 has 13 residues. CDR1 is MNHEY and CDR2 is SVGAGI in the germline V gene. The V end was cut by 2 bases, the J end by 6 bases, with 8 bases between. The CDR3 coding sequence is TGTGCCAGCAGTTACGGCGAGGGCAATGAGCAGTTCTTC. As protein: CASSYGEGNEQFF.

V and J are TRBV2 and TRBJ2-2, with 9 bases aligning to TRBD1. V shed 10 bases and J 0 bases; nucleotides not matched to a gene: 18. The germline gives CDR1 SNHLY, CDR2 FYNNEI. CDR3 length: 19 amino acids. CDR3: CAIPNGYRGRFANTGELFF. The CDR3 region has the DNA TGTGCCATCCCAAATGGGTACAGGGGGCGTTTTGCGAACACCGGGGAGCTGTTTTTT.

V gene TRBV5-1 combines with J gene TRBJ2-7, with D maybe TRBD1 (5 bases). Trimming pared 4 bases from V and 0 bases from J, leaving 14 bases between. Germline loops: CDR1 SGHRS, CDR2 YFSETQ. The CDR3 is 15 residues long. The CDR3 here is CASSETEINSYEQYF. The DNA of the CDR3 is TGCGCCAGCAGCGAGACAGAGATAAACTCCTACGAGCAGTACTTC.

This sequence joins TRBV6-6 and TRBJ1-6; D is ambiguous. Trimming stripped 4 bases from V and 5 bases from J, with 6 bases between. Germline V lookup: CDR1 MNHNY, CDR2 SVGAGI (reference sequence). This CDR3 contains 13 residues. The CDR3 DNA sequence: TGTGCCAGCAGTTTGAGGGATAATTCACCCCTCCACTTT. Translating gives CASSLRDNSPLHF.

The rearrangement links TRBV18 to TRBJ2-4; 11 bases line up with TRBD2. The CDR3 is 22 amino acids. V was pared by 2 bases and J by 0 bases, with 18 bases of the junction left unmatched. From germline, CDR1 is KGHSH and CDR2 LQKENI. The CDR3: CASSPNRQSGTSGPIAKNIQYF. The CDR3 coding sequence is TGTGCCAGCTCACCAAATCGCCAGAGCGGGACTAGCGGCCCTATAGCCAAAAACATTCAGTACTTC.

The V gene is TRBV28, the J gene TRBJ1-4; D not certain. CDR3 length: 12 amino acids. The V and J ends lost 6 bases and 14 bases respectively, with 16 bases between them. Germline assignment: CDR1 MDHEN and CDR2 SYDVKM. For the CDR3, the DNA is TGTGCCAGCAGCCAATCACGGGAGGTTCTGTTTTTT. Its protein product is CASSQSREVLFF.

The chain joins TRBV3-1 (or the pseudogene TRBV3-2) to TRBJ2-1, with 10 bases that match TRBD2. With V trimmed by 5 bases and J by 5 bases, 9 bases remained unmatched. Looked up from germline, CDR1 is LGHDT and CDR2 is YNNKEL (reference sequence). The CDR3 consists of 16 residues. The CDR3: CASSESGGARDNEQFF. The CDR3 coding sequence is TGTGCCAGCAGCGAAAGCGGGGGGGCCCGAGACAATGAGCAGTTCTTC.

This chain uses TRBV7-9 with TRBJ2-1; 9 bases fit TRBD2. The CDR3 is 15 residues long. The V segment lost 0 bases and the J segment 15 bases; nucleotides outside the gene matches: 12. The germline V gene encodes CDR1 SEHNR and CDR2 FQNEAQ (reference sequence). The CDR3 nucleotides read TGTGCCAGCAGCTTAGCCAGCGGGGGGCCTAAAAGTCTGTTCTTC. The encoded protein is CASSLASGGPKSLFF.

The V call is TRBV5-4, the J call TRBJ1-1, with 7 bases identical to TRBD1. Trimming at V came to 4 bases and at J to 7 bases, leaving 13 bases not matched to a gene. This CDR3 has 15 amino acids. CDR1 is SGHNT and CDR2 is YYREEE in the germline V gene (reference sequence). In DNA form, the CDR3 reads TGTGCCAGCAGCATGATAACAGGGGCAGCCCGTGAAGCTTTCTTT. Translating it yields CASSMITGAAREAFF.

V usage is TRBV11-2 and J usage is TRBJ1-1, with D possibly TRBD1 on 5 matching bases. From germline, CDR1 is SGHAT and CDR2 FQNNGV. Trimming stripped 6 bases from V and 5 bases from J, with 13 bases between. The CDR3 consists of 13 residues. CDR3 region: CASRGAGATEAFF. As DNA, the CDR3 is TGTGCCAGCAGAGGGGCAGGAGCTACTGAAGCTTTCTTT.

Written as DNA, the CDR3 is TGTGCCAGCAGTTACGGCGGGGGGGAGCTGTTTTTT. Translated, it gives CASSYGGGELFF. V and J are TRBV6-6 and TRBJ2-2; D might be TRBD2 (5 bases). This CDR3 is built from 12 residues. Germline V gene lookup returns CDR1 MNHNY and CDR2 SVGAGI (reference sequence). V lost 2 bases and J lost 8, with 6 bases in between.

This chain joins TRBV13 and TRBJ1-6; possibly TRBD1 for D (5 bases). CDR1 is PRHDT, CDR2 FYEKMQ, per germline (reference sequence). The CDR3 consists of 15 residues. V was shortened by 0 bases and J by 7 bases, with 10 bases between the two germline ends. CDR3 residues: CASSLGGGGNSPLHF. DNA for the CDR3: TGTGCCAGCAGCTTAGGTGGGGGAGGGAATTCACCCCTCCACTTT.

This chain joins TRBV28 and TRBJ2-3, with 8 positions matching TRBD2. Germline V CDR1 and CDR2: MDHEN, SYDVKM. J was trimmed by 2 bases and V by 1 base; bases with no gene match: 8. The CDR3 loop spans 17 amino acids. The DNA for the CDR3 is TGTGCCAGCAGTTTATCTATTTTAGCGGGATCCACAGATACGCAGTATTTT. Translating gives CASSLSILAGSTDTQYF. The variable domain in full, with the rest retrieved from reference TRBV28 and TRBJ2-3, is DVKVTQSSRYLVKRTGEKVFLECVQDMDHENMFWYRQDPGLGLRLIYFSYDVKMKEKGDIPEGYSVSREKKERFSLILESASTNQTSMYLCASSLSILAGSTDTQYFGPGTRLTVL.

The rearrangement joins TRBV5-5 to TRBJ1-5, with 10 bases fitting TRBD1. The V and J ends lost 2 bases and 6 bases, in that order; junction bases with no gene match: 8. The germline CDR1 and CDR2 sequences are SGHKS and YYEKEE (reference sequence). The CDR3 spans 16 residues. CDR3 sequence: CASSFGGTGDLQPQHF. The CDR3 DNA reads TGTGCCAGCAGCTTTGGAGGGACAGGGGATCTTCAGCCCCAGCATTTT.

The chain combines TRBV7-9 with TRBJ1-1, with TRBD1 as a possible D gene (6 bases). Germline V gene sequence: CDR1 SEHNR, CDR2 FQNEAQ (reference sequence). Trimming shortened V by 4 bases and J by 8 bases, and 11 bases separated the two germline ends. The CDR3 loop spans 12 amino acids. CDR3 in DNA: TGTGCCAGCAGCTCGACAGGCGGGGAAGCTTTCTTT. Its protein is CASSSTGGEAFF.

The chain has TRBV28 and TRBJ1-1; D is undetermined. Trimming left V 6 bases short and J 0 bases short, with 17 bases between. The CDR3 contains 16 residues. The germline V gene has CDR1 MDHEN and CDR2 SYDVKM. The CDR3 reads CASSPAGRLMNTEAFF. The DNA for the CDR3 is TGTGCCAGCAGCCCCGCGGGCAGACTCATGAACACTGAAGCTTTCTTT.

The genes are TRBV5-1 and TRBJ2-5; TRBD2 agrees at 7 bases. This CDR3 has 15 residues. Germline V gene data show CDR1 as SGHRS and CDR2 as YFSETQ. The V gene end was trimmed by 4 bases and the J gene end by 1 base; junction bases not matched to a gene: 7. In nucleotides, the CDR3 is TGCGCCAGCAGCCTACTAGCGCCTTTCCAAGAGACCCAGTACTTC. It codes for CASSLLAPFQETQYF.

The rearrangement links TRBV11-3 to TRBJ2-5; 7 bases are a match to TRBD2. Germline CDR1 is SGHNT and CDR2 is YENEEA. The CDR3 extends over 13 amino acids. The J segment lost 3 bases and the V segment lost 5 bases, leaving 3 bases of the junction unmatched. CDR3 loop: CASSRLAEETQYF. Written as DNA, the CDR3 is TGTGCCAGCAGCCGGCTAGCGGAAGAGACCCAGTACTTC.

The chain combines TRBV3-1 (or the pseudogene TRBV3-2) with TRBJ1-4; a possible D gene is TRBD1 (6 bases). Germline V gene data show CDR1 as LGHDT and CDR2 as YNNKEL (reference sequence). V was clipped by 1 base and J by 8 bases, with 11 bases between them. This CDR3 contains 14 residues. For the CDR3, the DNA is TGTGCCAGCAGCCAAGGGCCGAGGGGGGAAAAACTGTTTTTT. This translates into CASSQGPRGEKLFF.

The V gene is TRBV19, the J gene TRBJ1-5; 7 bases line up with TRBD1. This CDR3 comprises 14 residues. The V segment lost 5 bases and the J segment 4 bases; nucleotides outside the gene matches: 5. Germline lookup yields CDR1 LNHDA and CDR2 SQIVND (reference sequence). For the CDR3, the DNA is TGTGCCAGTAGTCCGGGACAGAGAAATCAGCCCCAGCATTTT. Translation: CASSPGQRNQPQHF.

CDR3 bases: TGCAGCGTCCAAAAGACAGTTAACACTGAAGCTTTCTTT. It encodes CSVQKTVNTEAFF. V and J are TRBV29-1 and TRBJ1-1, with D possibly TRBD1 on 5 matching bases. Trimming cost V 6 bases and J 2 bases, with 13 bases left between them. Germline loops: CDR1 SQVTM, CDR2 ANQGSEA. The CDR3 is 13 residues long.

The CDR3 bases are TGTGCCAGCAGTTCAATGAACAGGGGAACTGAAGCTTTCTTT. This translates into CASSSMNRGTEAFF. J is TRBJ1-1 and V is TRBV27; 7 nucleotides agree with TRBD1. CDR3 length: 14 residues. V shed 4 bases, J shed 5 bases, and the junction held 7 bases outside the gene matches. Germline CDR1 MNHEY, CDR2 SMNVEV (reference sequence).